The T cell receptor (beta chain) under discussion was sequenced for a study of shared clonotypes between healthy human individuals. Genomic DNA (from each subset) was split evenly across several immunoSEQ plates. DNA input for the unsorted PBMC replicate PCRs was around 0.3 ug, some 29,000 T cell genomes. The data were produced by immunoSEQ multiplex PCR, yet TCRdb's version contains in-frame clones alone and is incomplete. This table holds about 490,000 clones, roughly 80% found once. Study conclusions and caveats: Exclusively blood specimens were collected; tissue repertoires likely differ.

All of the donors resided in Nashville, Tennessee, and each was a Caucasian adult. The ends lost 4 bases at V and 1 base at J; junction bases unmatched: 4. Germline V CDR1 and CDR2: SGHRS, YFSETQ. CDR3 size: 14 residues. This clone has a count of ten or more. As yet, its antigen is unknown. Other DNA sequences in this sample translate to the same CDR3. This clonotype was obtained from a middle-aged woman in good health. Some clones in this sample may be carry-over from other donors' samples. This chain connects TRBV5-1 to TRBJ1-1; 7 bases are a match to TRBD1. The sequencing sample was made of PBMCs. The CDR3 region has the DNA TGCGCCAGCAGCAAATGGACAGGGAACACTGAAGCTTTCTTT. Amino acid sequence: CASSKWTGNTEAFF.